This passage covers 7 T cell receptor beta chains from one sample sequenced in a study of CD8+ T cells in alopecia areata. As the sequencing template, cDNA was produced by extracting RNA and reverse transcribing it. Here immunoSEQ multiplex PCR was the method, and the copy in TCRdb shows in-frame clones only, minus some. The sample includes 90,000 to 150,000 clones, about 50% of them seen just once. This sample's treatment: oral pan-JAK inhibitor, 5-10 mg twice daily. Sequencing used CD4+ T cells sorted from blood, obtained at week 4, from a patient treated with tofacitinib. Receptors were obtained from a human donor with alopecia areata.

This clone appeared a few times. The chain employs TRBV29-1 and TRBJ1-2; weak D call: TRBD1 (5 bases). CDR1 is SQVTM and CDR2 is ANQGSEA in the germline V gene. The CDR3 loop spans 14 amino acids. V gave up 7 bases and J gave up 0 bases, with 15 bases separating them. DNA of the CDR3: TGCAGCGGCCGGGACCTTCCTGCTAACTATGGCTACACCTTC. Protein: CSGRDLPANYGYTF.

The chain recombines TRBV7-8 with TRBJ1-5; D gene ambiguous. CDR3 length: 11 residues. Trimming cost V 1 base and J 6 bases, with 1 base left between them. Germline V gene lookup returns CDR1 SGHVS and CDR2 FQNEAQ. This chain's CDR3 is CASSLGQPQHF. CDR3 DNA: TGTGCCAGCAGCTTAGGTCAGCCCCAGCATTTT.

Concerning this clone: Other DNA sequences in the sample encode the same CDR3. This chain links TRBV5-1 with TRBJ2-1, with D unclear. Germline V gene lookup returns CDR1 SGHRS and CDR2 YFSETQ. CDR3 length equals 11 residues. Trimming pared 2 bases from V and 5 bases from J, leaving 2 bases between. For the CDR3, the DNA is TGCGCCAGCAGCTTAGACAATGAGCAGTTCTTC. It encodes CASSLDNEQFF.

V gene TRBV5-1 combines with J gene TRBJ2-1, with D unresolved. Trimming stripped 4 bases from V and 5 bases from J, with 4 bases between. Germline CDR1 is SGHRS and CDR2 is YFSETQ. This CDR3 spans 11 amino acids. CDR3 nucleotides: TGCGCCAGCAGCCTACACAATGAGCAGTTCTTC. As protein: CASSLHNEQFF.

In regard to this clone: Sequence at one end of the junction differs from germline and may be a read error. The chain has TRBV30 and TRBJ1-2, with 10 positions matching TRBD1. Germline values: CDR1 GTSNPN, CDR2 SVGIG (reference sequence). The CDR3 has 17 amino acids. The CDR3 nucleotides read TGTGCCTGGAGTACATTGACAGGGGGCCCGACTACTTATGGCTGCACCTTC. It is translated as CAWSTLTGGPTTYGCTF.

The genes are TRBV29-1 and TRBJ2-5; possibly TRBD1 for D (5 bases). The V gene lost 5 bases and the J gene lost 5 bases, with 15 bases spanning the gap. Germline V CDR1 and CDR2: SQVTM, ANQGSEA. The CDR3 loop spans 13 amino acids. Here the CDR3 reads CSVQGSLGETQYF. The CDR3 DNA sequence: TGCAGCGTTCAGGGTTCGCTAGGGGAGACCCAGTACTTC.

The chain joins TRBV6-6 to TRBJ2-3; the D is unclear. The CDR3 spans 13 residues. V was clipped by 5 bases and J by 5 bases, with 11 bases between them. CDR1 is MNHNY, CDR2 SVGAGI, per germline (reference sequence). This CDR3 is CASSQRPGDTQYF. CDR3 coding DNA: TGTGCCAGCAGTCAGAGGCCCGGAGATACGCAGTATTTT.